The next 22 T cell receptor beta chains were all read from a single sample in a study of shared clonotypes between healthy human individuals. The repertoire was sequenced with immunoSEQ multiplex PCR; TCRdb's copy has only in-frame clones and lacks some. Seen here are roughly 1,600,000 clones, 98% observed once, and the top ten hold roughly 0.36%. Sequencing was carried out using naive CD4+ T cells sorted from blood. Subset in this sample: CD45RA+ positively selected. These receptor sequences come from a man aged 25-45 years in good health.

This clone has a count of ten or more. V gene TRBV28 combines with J gene TRBJ2-5; D might be TRBD1 or TRBD2, each matching 6 bases. The CDR3 covers 14 residues. The V and J ends lost 5 bases and 5 bases respectively, with 15 bases between them. Germline CDR1 is MDHEN and CDR2 is SYDVKM. CDR3 bases: TGTGCCAGCAGTCCGACTGGGGGGCCCGAGACCCAGTACTTC. It specifies CASSPTGGPETQYF.

The chain is built from TRBV19 and TRBJ2-2, with 8 positions matching TRBD2. The CDR3 sequence is 16 residues long. Germline lookup yields CDR1 LNHDA and CDR2 SQIVND (reference sequence). Trimming removed 6 bases from V and 2 bases from J; junction bases left unmatched: 8. The CDR3 protein is CASRQAGARNTGELFF. The CDR3 DNA reads as TGTGCCAGTAGACAAGCGGGAGCTCGTAACACCGGGGAGCTGTTTTTT.

The genes are TRBV11-2 and TRBJ2-1, with unresolved D. The CDR3 consists of 16 residues. Germline loops: CDR1 SGHAT, CDR2 FQNNGV. Trimming took off 6 bases at V and 0 bases at J, with 15 bases between the two ends. CDR3 sequence: CASRSRTEISYNEQFF. CDR3 in DNA: TGTGCCAGCAGGTCTCGAACAGAGATCTCCTACAATGAGCAGTTCTTC.

V is TRBV6-5 and J is TRBJ2-7; 9 nucleotides line up with TRBD1. CDR3 size: 16 residues. J lost 4 bases, V lost 2 bases, and 9 bases had no gene match. The germline gives CDR1 MNHEY, CDR2 SVGAGI. The CDR3 bases are TGTGCCAGCAGTTACCTAACCGGGACAGGGCTTTACGAGCAGTACTTC. This gives the protein CASSYLTGTGLYEQYF.

The chain joins TRBV10-3 to TRBJ2-3; D could derive from TRBD1 or TRBD2 (6 bases each). Trimming cost V 5 bases and J 0 bases, with 9 bases left between them. The CDR3 contains 14 residues. Looked up from germline, CDR1 is ENHRY and CDR2 is SYGVKD. CDR3 in DNA: TGTGCCATCAGTCAGGGGACTAGCACAGATACGCAGTATTTT. Encoded protein: CAISQGTSTDTQYF.

The V call is TRBV10-3, the J call TRBJ2-1; perhaps TRBD1 as D (5 bases). Germline-derived CDR1 and CDR2 are ENHRY and SYGVKD. The germline V and J ends were trimmed by 8 bases and 4 bases, with 12 bases remaining between them. This CDR3 region has 13 residues. As DNA, the CDR3 is TGTGCCATCTCTCAGGGCCCTTACAATGAGCAGTTCTTC. Protein product: CAISQGPYNEQFF.

This chain uses TRBV27 with TRBJ2-7; 7 bases are shared with TRBD2. After removal of 5 bases from V and 2 bases from J, the junction contained 15 bases not matched to a gene. The CDR3 totals 17 residues. From germline, CDR1 is MNHEY and CDR2 SMNVEV (reference sequence). DNA for the CDR3: TGTGCCAGCAGTCTCGGACCCGGACTAGATATTACCTACGAGCAGTACTTC. Protein sequence: CASSLGPGLDITYEQYF.

The rearrangement links TRBV10-3 to TRBJ2-1, with a weak D call TRBD2 (6 bases). The germline CDR1 and CDR2 sequences are ENHRY and SYGVKD. V lost 5 bases and J lost 1, with 12 bases in between. This CDR3 contains 15 residues. The CDR3 here is CAISRTGGSYNEQFF. The DNA for the CDR3 is TGTGCCATCAGTAGGACCGGAGGGTCCTACAATGAGCAGTTCTTC.

CDR3 sequence (DNA): TGTGCCAGCAGTTTGTCGGGACAGGGGAAGGCCGGGGAGCTGTTTTTT. Its protein is CASSLSGQGKAGELFF. The genes are TRBV25-1 and TRBJ2-2, with TRBD1 identical over 10 bases. CDR1 is MGHDK and CDR2 is SYGVNS in the germline V gene. The CDR3 contains 16 residues. Trimming at V came to 5 bases and at J to 6 bases, leaving 9 bases not matched to a gene.

Comments on this clone: In the same sample, other DNA sequences code for this CDR3. The V gene is TRBV5-1, the J gene TRBJ2-1, with TRBD2 identical over 10 bases. Trimming took 5 bases from V and 8 from J; bases not matched to a gene: 7. The germline V gene has CDR1 SGHRS and CDR2 YFSETQ. The CDR3 extends over 14 amino acids. Here the CDR3 DNA reads TGCGCCAGCAGTCTTACTAGCGGGAACCATGAGCAGTTCTTC. This encodes CASSLTSGNHEQFF.

J is TRBJ2-6 and V is TRBV9, with TRBD1 identical over 8 bases. CDR3 size: 17 residues. Germline CDR1 and CDR2: SGDLS and YYNGEE. The J segment lost 2 bases and the V segment lost 3 bases, leaving 7 bases of the junction unmatched. In DNA, the CDR3 is TGTGCCAGCAGCGGGGGACAGGTGAACGCTGGGGCCAACGTCCTGACTTTC. Its protein product is CASSGGQVNAGANVLTF.

This chain uses TRBV5-1 with TRBJ2-6; D perhaps matches TRBD2 (5 bases). Trimming pared 2 bases from V and 0 bases from J, leaving 6 bases between. In germline, CDR1 is SGHRS, CDR2 YFSETQ. CDR3 length equals 15 residues. The CDR3 loop is CASSFLASGANVLTF. As DNA, the CDR3 is TGCGCCAGCAGCTTTCTAGCCTCTGGGGCCAACGTCCTGACTTTC.

This clone was observed once. The chain couples TRBV5-1 to TRBJ1-4; D call uncertain. Trimming took off 0 bases at V and 4 bases at J, with 7 bases between the two ends. The CDR3 consists of 14 residues. Germline CDR1 reads SGHRS; CDR2 reads YFSETQ. CDR3 nucleotides: TGCGCCAGCAGCTTGGAGCCGGTTAATGAAAAACTGTTTTTT. Protein sequence: CASSLEPVNEKLFF.

This chain connects TRBV12-5 to TRBJ2-1, with 8 bases identical to TRBD2. The germline CDR1 and CDR2 sequences are LGHNT and FRNRAP. This CDR3 is 16 amino acids long. The junction had 6 bases not matched to a gene; V was cut back by 0 bases and J by 5 bases. CDR3 DNA: TGTGCTAGTGGTTTGGTCCTAAGCGGGAGAGACAATGAGCAGTTCTTC. Translation gives CASGLVLSGRDNEQFF.

The chain has TRBV9 and TRBJ1-3; TRBD1 might be the D (6 bases). Germline CDR1 is SGDLS and CDR2 is YYNGEE. This CDR3 region has 17 residues. V shed 0 bases and J shed 0 bases, with 13 bases lying between them. The chain's CDR3 is CASSVDPGHISGNTIYF. For the CDR3, the DNA is TGTGCCAGCAGCGTAGACCCGGGACACATCTCTGGAAACACCATATATTTT.

The chain combines TRBV18 with TRBJ2-1, with 10 positions matching TRBD1. This CDR3 is 15 amino acids long. Looked up from germline, CDR1 is KGHSH and CDR2 is LQKENI. The trim removed 3 bases at V and 8 bases at J, leaving 7 bases unmatched. CDR3 region: CASSPRGQGLHEQFF. The DNA for the CDR3 is TGTGCCAGCTCACCGAGGGGACAGGGGTTGCATGAGCAGTTCTTC.

J is TRBJ2-5 and V is TRBV30, with 9 bases identical to TRBD2. Trimming at V came to 4 bases and at J to 5 bases, leaving 5 bases not matched to a gene. Germline lookup yields CDR1 GTSNPN and CDR2 SVGIG (reference sequence). The CDR3 is 13 residues long. CDR3 DNA sequence: TGTGCCTGGAAGGCGGGAGGGGGGGAGACCCAGTACTTC. Encoded protein: CAWKAGGGETQYF.

V usage is TRBV7-9 and J usage is TRBJ2-3; D unclear. Trimming shortened V by 5 bases and J by 4 bases, and 13 bases separated the two germline ends. From germline, CDR1 is SEHNR and CDR2 FQNEAQ (reference sequence). The CDR3 is made up of 14 amino acids. CDR3 DNA sequence: TGTGCCAGCAGCCACCCCCGAAGTGCAGATACGCAGTATTTT. The encoded protein is CASSHPRSADTQYF. The full variable domain, in which reference TRBV7-9 and TRBJ2-3 provide the parts outside the CDR3, is DTGVSQNPRHKITKRGQNVTFRCDPISEHNRLYWYRQTLGQGPEFLTYFQNEAQLEKSRLLSDRFSAERPKGSFSTLEIQRTEQGDSAMYLCASSHPRSADTQYFGPGTRLTVL.

This clone was counted once. The chain has TRBV5-1 and TRBJ1-5, with 8 bases aligning to TRBD1. The germline V gene has CDR1 SGHRS and CDR2 YFSETQ. This CDR3 region has 17 residues. V dropped 3 bases and J dropped 2; count of bases not matched to a gene: 10. The CDR3 nucleotides read TGCGCCAGCAGCTATGGGACAGGATCCGGGGGCAATCAGCCCCAGCATTTT. Its translation is CASSYGTGSGGNQPQHF. The full variable domain, in which reference TRBV5-1 and TRBJ1-5 provide the parts outside the CDR3, is KAGVTQTPRYLIKTRGQQVTLSCSPISGHRSVSWYQQTPGQGLQFLFEYFSETQRNKGNFPGRFSGRQFSNSRSEMNVSTLELGDSALYLCASSYGTGSGGNQPQHFGDGTRLSIL.

The DNA of the CDR3 is TGTGCCACCAACACCGGGACTATCTACAATGAGCAGTTCTTC. This translates into CATNTGTIYNEQFF. This chain joins TRBV6-1 and TRBJ2-1; 7 nucleotides agree with TRBD2. This CDR3 is 14 amino acids long. Germline V gives CDR1 MNHNS, CDR2 SASEGT. With 10 bases clipped from V and 3 bases from J, the junction kept 9 bases outside the gene matches.

This chain uses TRBV5-8 with TRBJ1-5; TRBD1 is a possible D gene (6 bases). CDR1 and CDR2 (germline): SGHTS, YDEGEE. The CDR3 has 14 amino acids. V shed 4 bases and J shed 4 bases, with 12 bases lying between them. The CDR3 here is CASSPGQKNQPQHF. Written as DNA, the CDR3 is TGTGCCAGCAGCCCCGGACAGAAGAATCAGCCCCAGCATTTT.

The CDR3 sequence is CASRPPGTGGYNYGYTF. In DNA, the CDR3 is TGTGCAAGTCGCCCTCCCGGGACAGGGGGTTATAACTATGGCTACACCTTC. The V call is TRBV12-2, the J call TRBJ1-2; TRBD1 is the table's D call and was not checked against the DNA. TRBV12-2 is annotated as a pseudogene. The CDR3 is 17 residues long.